The 10 T cell receptor beta chains in this list originate from one sample, sequenced in a study of Ad26.COV2.S vaccination and SARS-CoV-2 variants. TCRdb's copy holds only in-frame clones and misses some; the assay was immunoSEQ multiplex PCR. The sample has 300,000 to 350,000 clones, roughly nine tenths seen once. Treatment denoted: about 20 received Ad26.COV2.S at low or high dose, single or two shots; about 5 received placebo; per-sample allocation not given. It was on day 63 after the first vaccine or placebo injection that samples were taken. The material was peripheral blood, obtained in a trial of Ad26.COV2.S vaccine versus placebo. Source of these receptors: a person aged 18-60 years who received the Ad26.COV2.S COVID-19 vaccine or a placebo.

The chain has TRBV3-1 (or the pseudogene TRBV3-2) and TRBJ1-2; perhaps TRBD1 as D (6 bases). Trimming shortened V by 4 bases and J by 8 bases, and 14 bases separated the two germline ends. Germline CDR1 reads LGHDT; CDR2 reads YNNKEL (reference sequence). The CDR3 has 13 amino acids. The CDR3 sequence is CASSPQDRHGYTF. The CDR3, as DNA: TGTGCCAGCAGCCCCCAGGACAGACACGGCTACACCTTC.

This chain links TRBV7-9 with TRBJ1-1; no reliable D call. The length of the CDR3 is 13 residues. V was cut by 4 bases and J by 1 base, with 7 bases left in between. Germline V lookup: CDR1 SEHNR, CDR2 FQNEAQ (reference sequence). In DNA, the CDR3 is TGTGCCAGCAGCTCTACCCAGAACACTGAAGCTTTCTTT. Protein product: CASSSTQNTEAFF.

V usage is TRBV6-1 and J usage is TRBJ1-2; TRBD1 might be the D (6 bases). V was clipped by 3 bases and J by 4 bases, with 15 bases between them. From germline, CDR1 is MNHNS and CDR2 SASEGT. This CDR3 is built from 15 residues. CDR3 nucleotides: TGTGCCAGCAGTGACGGACCGGGAGGGGGCTATGGCTACACCTTC. Protein sequence: CASSDGPGGGYGYTF.

The chain combines TRBV12-5 with TRBJ2-2; D unresolved. Germline assignment: CDR1 LGHNT and CDR2 FRNRAP. This CDR3 spans 12 amino acids. Trimming took off 7 bases at V and 2 bases at J, with 5 bases between the two ends. The CDR3 loop reads CASELNTGELFF. The CDR3 region has the DNA TGTGCTAGTGAACTCAACACCGGGGAGCTGTTTTTT.

This clone occurred once. The V and J genes are TRBV11-2 and TRBJ1-4, with unresolved D. V was trimmed by 6 bases and J by 4 bases, leaving 15 bases between them. Per germline, CDR1 SGHAT and CDR2 FQNNGV. CDR3 size: 15 residues. CDR3 nucleotides: TGTGCCAGCAGTCGTAACTCCGCCGGTAATGAAAAACTGTTTTTT. It translates to CASSRNSAGNEKLFF.

This chain connects TRBV5-1 to TRBJ2-2, with D possibly being TRBD2 (6 bases). V dropped 2 bases and J dropped 5 bases, with 10 bases sitting between them. The CDR3 covers 14 residues. Germline values: CDR1 SGHRS, CDR2 YFSETQ. CDR3 residues: CASSLSGETGELFF. The CDR3 DNA is TGCGCCAGCAGCTTATCGGGGGAGACCGGGGAGCTGTTTTTT. The full variable domain, its missing parts supplied by reference TRBV5-1 and TRBJ2-2, is KAGVTQTPRYLIKTRGQQVTLSCSPISGHRSVSWYQQTPGQGLQFLFEYFSETQRNKGNFPGRFSGRQFSNSRSEMNVSTLELGDSALYLCASSLSGETGELFFGEGSRLTVL.

V and J are TRBV13 and TRBJ1-3; possibly TRBD1 for D (5 bases). The CDR3 has 14 residues. The ends were cut back, 6 bases at V and 0 bases at J, with 9 bases in the middle. Germline loops: CDR1 PRHDT, CDR2 FYEKMQ (reference sequence). The CDR3 reads CASRWQGSGNTIYF. In nucleotides, the CDR3 is TGTGCCAGCAGGTGGCAGGGCTCTGGAAACACCATATATTTT.

The J gene is TRBJ2-1, the V gene TRBV5-1; 7 nucleotides agree with TRBD1. Looked up from germline, CDR1 is SGHRS and CDR2 is YFSETQ. The CDR3 is 15 amino acids. The junction had 9 bases not matched to a gene; V was cut back by 6 bases and J by 3 bases. CDR3 sequence reads: CASTPGDRNYNEQFF. CDR3 DNA sequence: TGCGCCAGCACTCCTGGGGACAGAAACTACAATGAGCAGTTCTTC.

The genes are TRBV18 and TRBJ1-5, with a possible D match to TRBD1 (5 bases). CDR3 length: 15 amino acids. Germline V gene lookup returns CDR1 KGHSH and CDR2 LQKENI. Trimming cost V 0 bases and J 1 base, with 7 bases left between them. The CDR3 DNA reads TGTGCCAGCTCACCACCGGGACTGAGCAATCAGCCCCAGCATTTT. It codes for CASSPPGLSNQPQHF.

The chain has TRBV25-1 and TRBJ1-5; 7 bases match TRBD1. Per the germline V gene, CDR1 is MGHDK and CDR2 is SYGVNS. J gave up 9 bases and V 6 bases, and 5 bases lay outside the gene matches. The CDR3 covers 12 residues. DNA for the CDR3: TGTGCCAGCAGAGGGACAGCCGGGCCCCAGCATTTT. Protein sequence: CASRGTAGPQHF.